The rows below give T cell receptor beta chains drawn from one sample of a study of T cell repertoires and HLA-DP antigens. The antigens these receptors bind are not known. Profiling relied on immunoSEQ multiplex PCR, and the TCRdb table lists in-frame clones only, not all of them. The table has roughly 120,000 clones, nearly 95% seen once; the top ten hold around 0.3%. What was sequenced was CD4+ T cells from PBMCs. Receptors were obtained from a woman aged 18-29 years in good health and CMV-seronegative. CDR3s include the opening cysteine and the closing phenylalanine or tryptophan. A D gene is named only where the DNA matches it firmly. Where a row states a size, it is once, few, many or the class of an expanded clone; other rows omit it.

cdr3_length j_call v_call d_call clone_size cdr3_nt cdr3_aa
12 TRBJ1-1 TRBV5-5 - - TGTGCCAGCAGCAAAGATAACACTGAAGCTTTCTTT CASSKDNTEAFF
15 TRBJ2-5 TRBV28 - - TGTGCCAGCAGTATAGACCGGGACCGTCGCGGGACCCAGTACTTC CASSIDRDRRGTQYF
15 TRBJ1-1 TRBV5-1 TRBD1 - TGCGCCAGCAGCCCGGGACAGGGGCCGAACACTGAAGCTTTCTTT CASSPGQGPNTEAFF
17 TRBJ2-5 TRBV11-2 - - TGTGCCAGCAGGCGCCCGGGGGGCGGGCGCGAGGCTGCGACCCAGTACTTC CASRRPGGGREAATQYF
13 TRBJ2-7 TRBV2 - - TGTGCCAGCAGTGCTGACAGGTCCTACGAGCAGTACTTC CASSADRSYEQYF
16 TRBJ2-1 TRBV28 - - TGTGCCAGCCATGGCATGGGCAGGGGAAGCCCCAATGAGCAGTTCTTC CASHGMGRGSPNEQFF
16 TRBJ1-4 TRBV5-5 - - TGTGCCAGCAGCTTGGCCCGGACCACAACTAATGAAAAACTGTTTTTT CASSLARTTTNEKLFF
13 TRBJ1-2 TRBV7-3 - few TGTGCCAGCAGCCCTGACAGCAATTATGGCTACACCTTC CASSPDSNYGYTF
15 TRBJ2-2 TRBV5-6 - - TGTGCCAGCAGCTTAGTTAAAGGTTTTGGCGGGGAGCTGTTTTTT CASSLVKGFGGELFF
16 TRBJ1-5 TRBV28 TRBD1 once TGTGCCAGCAGTTTCGTAGGGACAGGGATCAATCAGCCCCAGCATTTT CASSFVGTGINQPQHF
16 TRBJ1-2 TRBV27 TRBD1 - TGTGCCAGCAGCCCCCAGGGGGACAGGGTTTTGGGTGGCTACACCTTC CASSPQGDRVLGGYTF
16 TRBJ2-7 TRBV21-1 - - TGTGCCAGCAGCAAAGTGAGAACGGGGAGCTCCTACGAGCAGTACTTC CASSKVRTGSSYEQYF
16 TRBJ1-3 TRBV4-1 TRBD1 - TGCGCCAGCAGCCCTGGACAGGGGGCTTTGGGAAACACCATATATTTT CASSPGQGALGNTIYF
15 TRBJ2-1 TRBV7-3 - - TGTGCCAGCAGCTTAACTGGCTACCTGGCCAATGAGCAGTTCTTC CASSLTGYLANEQFF
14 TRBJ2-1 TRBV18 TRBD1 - TGTGCCAGCTCATCTGCCTCAGGGGGAAATGAGCAGTTCTTC CASSSASGGNEQFF
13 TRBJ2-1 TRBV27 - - TGTGCCAGCAGCCTCCTTTCAAGGGGTGAGCAGTTCTTC CASSLLSRGEQFF
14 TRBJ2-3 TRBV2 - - TGTGCCAGCAGTGAGAAAGCGAGGACAGATACGCAGTATTTT CASSEKARTDTQYF
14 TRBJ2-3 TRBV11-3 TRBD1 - TGTGCCAGCAGCCCTGACAGGGGTAAAGATACGCAGTATTTT CASSPDRGKDTQYF
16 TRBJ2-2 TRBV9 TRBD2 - TGTGCCAGCAGCGTAGTCCCTAGCGGGGTCACCGGGGAGCTGTTTTTT CASSVVPSGVTGELFF
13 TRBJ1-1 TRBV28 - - TGTGCCAGCAGTTCCTCACCACCTTCTGAAGCTTTCTTT CASSSSPPSEAFF
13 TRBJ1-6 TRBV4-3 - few TGCGCCAGCAGCCAAGAAGCGAATTCACCCCTCCACTTT CASSQEANSPLHF
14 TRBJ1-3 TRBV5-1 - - TGCGCCAGCAGCGTAGAGGTCTCTGGAAACACCATATATTTT CASSVEVSGNTIYF
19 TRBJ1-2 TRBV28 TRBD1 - TGTGCCAGCAGTTTGGGGACAGGGGGCAGATTTAAAGGGTACTATGGCTACACCTTC CASSLGTGGRFKGYYGYTF
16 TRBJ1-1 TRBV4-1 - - TGCGCCAGCAGCCACCGACAGGCCCTCATGAACACTGAAGCTTTCTTT CASSHRQALMNTEAFF